This entry describes one TCR beta chain. What antigen it recognizes has not been identified. Nothing much larger sits one base from this clone, and base qualities are not available. The immunoSEQ Assay, a bias-controlled multiplex PCR, was used to amplify TCRbeta CDR3 regions from genomic DNA. In the source study's methods: Within the assay, amplification of reference gene primers was used to estimate how many nucleated cells each sample contained. To quantify the absolute abundance of each unique TCRbeta CDR3 rearrangement, sequence reads were collapsed and filtered. For each sample, productive Simpson clonality was calculated as the square root of Simpson's diversity index across productive rearrangements. Sourced from immuneACCESS, this table was stored by TCRdb with only in-frame sequences that have V and J called. A share of the clones is absent; for the studies checked, an unresolved V gene accounts for under half, and the remainder has no known explanation. V, J and clone size were drawn from that table, and D and trimming were deduced from the DNA. This sample has a few hundred thousand clones in its table, and 70% to 90% of those were observed once. Approximately 1.9% of the sample goes to the ten largest clones.

This entry is derived from a study of blood T cell repertoires in COVID-19 (dated by TCRdb to the early 2020s). Regarding the research as a whole: Recovered participants in ImmuneRACE Cohort 3 were defined by two consecutive negative NP/OP PCR tests, clearance by a healthcare professional, or resolution of symptoms. Samples from collaborators originated in the United States, Italy and Spain and spanned both the acute and convalescent phases of COVID-19. The prospective study material was composed of cDNA or gDNA derived from T cells, B-cell-depleted T cells, or PBMCs. The dataset comprised deeply sampled blood TCRbeta repertoires from subjects exposed to, actively infected with, or recovered from COVID-19. The repertoires were released in a freely available public database meant as a resource for research on the immune response to SARS-CoV-2. The samples were drawn from two sources: the first 160 participants of the ongoing ImmuneRACE study, and 1,254 subjects contributed by 6 global collaborators. The sample metadata nearly always contained a de-identified subject ID, COVID-19 status, age in years and sex. Where available, HLA class I and class II types were taken from metadata supplied by the sample provider and were not determined by assay-based typing.

The CDR3 sequence holds 15 residues, the cysteine and phenylalanine included. Only CDR3 DNA is held: 45 bases, read in frame from base 1. V drops 6 bases and J drops 2 bases, leaving 14 bases in between. For CDR1 and CDR2, the germline V gene lists SNHLY and FYNNEI. In the prospective study, participants were about 18 to 100 years old, resided in approximately 22 geographic areas of the United States, and were enrolled through a virtual design. Cohort assignment in the prospective study relied on participant-reported clinical history from a screening survey and a study questionnaire. In the prospective study, mobile phlebotomists collected whole blood, serum and a nasopharyngeal or oropharyngeal swab from each participant. Additional blood draws and questionnaires over an approximately two-month period could optionally be provided by prospective study participants. Before DNA extraction, prospective study blood samples were shipped either frozen or at room temperature.

Broad study findings and their caveats: Clinical and demographic metadata were provided uncurated, with the amount varying by source and participant.

This clonotype originated in a man aged 35-49 years in a cohort exposed to, infected with or recovered from COVID-19 (not recorded which). Recombination linked TRBV2 to TRBJ2-1; D gene: possibly TRBD1, on 6 matching bases. The sample taken for sequencing was PBMCs or T cells enriched from blood (not recorded which). The CDR3 is CASSYTGIAYNEQFF. The nucleotide sequence is TGTGCCAGCAGCTACACAGGGATCGCCTACAATGAGCAGTTCTTC.